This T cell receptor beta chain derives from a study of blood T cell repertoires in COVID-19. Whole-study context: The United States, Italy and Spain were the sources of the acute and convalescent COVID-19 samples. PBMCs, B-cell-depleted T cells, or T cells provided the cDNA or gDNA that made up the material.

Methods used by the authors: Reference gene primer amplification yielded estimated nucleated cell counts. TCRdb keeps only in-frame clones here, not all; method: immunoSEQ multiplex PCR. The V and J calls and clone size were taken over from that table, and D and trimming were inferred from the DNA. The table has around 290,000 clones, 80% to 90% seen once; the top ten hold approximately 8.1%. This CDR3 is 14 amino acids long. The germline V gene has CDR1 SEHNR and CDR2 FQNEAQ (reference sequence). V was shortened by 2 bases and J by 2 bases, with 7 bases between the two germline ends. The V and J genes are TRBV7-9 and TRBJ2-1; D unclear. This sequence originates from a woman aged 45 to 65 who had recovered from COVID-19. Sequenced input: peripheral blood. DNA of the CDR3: TGTGCCAGCAGCTTATTAGCTCCCTACAATGAGCAGTTCTTC. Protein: CASSLLAPYNEQFF.